Listed below are T cell receptor beta chains from one sample, sequenced in a study of shared clonotypes between healthy human individuals. The assay was immunoSEQ multiplex PCR, and TCRdb's table has in-frame clones only and misses some. Of hundreds of thousands of clones listed, roughly 95% are singletons. The sequenced sample was naive CD8+ T cells sorted from blood. These receptors all stem from a woman younger than 45 in good health. The CDR3 runs from the conserved cysteine through the conserved F or W. A D gene is named only where the DNA matches it firmly. Clone size appears in some rows only: once, few, many, or a class for an expanded clone.

v_gene: TRBV2
d_gene: TRBD1
len: 15
abundance: .
j_gene: TRBJ2-7
CDR3nt: TGTGCCAGCAGTCCCCCCGGGACAGGCTCCTACGAGCAGTACTTC
CDR3aa: CASSPPGTGSYEQYF

v_gene: TRBV28
d_gene: TRBD2
len: 15
abundance: .
j_gene: TRBJ2-4
CDR3nt: TGTGCCAGCAGTTTATCACGGGGGGGCAAAAACATTCAGTACTTC
CDR3aa: CASSLSRGGKNIQYF

v_gene: TRBV6-5
d_gene: .
len: 14
abundance: .
j_gene: TRBJ2-7
CDR3nt: TGTGCCAGCAGTTACTCCCGTTATGTCTACGAGCAGTACTTC
CDR3aa: CASSYSRYVYEQYF

v_gene: TRBV7-9
d_gene: .
len: 12
abundance: .
j_gene: TRBJ2-3
CDR3nt: TGTGCCAGCAGCTCATCATCAGATACGCAGTATTTT
CDR3aa: CASSSSSDTQYF

v_gene: TRBV27
d_gene: TRBD1
len: 14
abundance: .
j_gene: TRBJ2-3
CDR3nt: TGTGCCAGTACAAGGACAGGGAGCACAGATACGCAGTATTTT
CDR3aa: CASTRTGSTDTQYF

v_gene: TRBV6-1
d_gene: .
len: 14
abundance: .
j_gene: TRBJ2-7
CDR3nt: TGTGCCAGCAGTATCCGGGGGCCGGGCTACGAGCAGTACTTC
CDR3aa: CASSIRGPGYEQYF

v_gene: TRBV6-1
d_gene: TRBD1
len: 13
abundance: .
j_gene: TRBJ1-5
CDR3nt: TGTGCCACCTGGGGACAGCGCAATCAGCCCCAGCATTTT
CDR3aa: CATWGQRNQPQHF

v_gene: TRBV11-2
d_gene: TRBD1
len: 16
abundance: .
j_gene: TRBJ2-7
CDR3nt: TGTGCCAGCAGCTTAGGGAGCAGGGGGCCGATGGACGAGCAGTACTTC
CDR3aa: CASSLGSRGPMDEQYF

v_gene: TRBV28
d_gene: TRBD2
len: 14
abundance: .
j_gene: TRBJ2-7
CDR3nt: TGTGCCAGCAGAACCGCTAGCGGGAGCCACGAGCAGTACTTC
CDR3aa: CASRTASGSHEQYF

v_gene: TRBV5-5
d_gene: .
len: 19
abundance: .
j_gene: TRBJ2-7
CDR3nt: TGTGCCAGCAGCCTAAATACCAATGACAGAATGGTAGCCACCTACGAGCAGTACTTC
CDR3aa: CASSLNTNDRMVATYEQYF

v_gene: TRBV9
d_gene: .
len: 12
abundance: .
j_gene: TRBJ2-1
CDR3nt: TGTGCCAGCAGCTTACTAGGCGATGAGCAGTTCTTC
CDR3aa: CASSLLGDEQFF

v_gene: TRBV27
d_gene: .
len: 11
abundance: .
j_gene: TRBJ2-5
CDR3nt: TGTGCCACCTCGATTGGTCCGAAGCAGTACTTC
CDR3aa: CATSIGPKQYF

v_gene: TRBV6-5
d_gene: .
len: 11
abundance: .
j_gene: TRBJ2-3
CDR3nt: TGTGCCAGCCCAGAGGGGGGTACGCAGTATTTT
CDR3aa: CASPEGGTQYF

v_gene: TRBV7-9
d_gene: TRBD2
len: 14
abundance: .
j_gene: TRBJ2-7
CDR3nt: TGTGCCAGCACCCCGGGCGGGAGCTATGACGAGCAGTACTTC
CDR3aa: CASTPGGSYDEQYF

v_gene: TRBV29-1
d_gene: TRBD2
len: 16
abundance: .
j_gene: TRBJ2-2
CDR3nt: TGCAGCGTTGAACTTTGGCGGGGGGCGCGGACCGGGGAGCTGTTTTTT
CDR3aa: CSVELWRGARTGELFF

v_gene: TRBV13
d_gene: .
len: 15
abundance: .
j_gene: TRBJ1-2
CDR3nt: TGTGCCAGCAGCTCTGAAGGGGGACTCGGCTATGGCTACACCTTC
CDR3aa: CASSSEGGLGYGYTF

v_gene: TRBV19
d_gene: TRBD1
len: 17
abundance: .
j_gene: TRBJ1-5
CDR3nt: TGTGCCAGTAGTTCCCCCGGAGGGACAGGGCGCGATCAGCCCCAGCATTTT
CDR3aa: CASSSPGGTGRDQPQHF

v_gene: TRBV5-4
d_gene: TRBD1
len: 14
abundance: .
j_gene: TRBJ2-7
CDR3nt: TGTGCCAGCAGCTTTGACAGGGATGCCTACGAGCAGTACTTC
CDR3aa: CASSFDRDAYEQYF

v_gene: TRBV15
d_gene: TRBD1
len: 15
abundance: .
j_gene: TRBJ1-5
CDR3nt: TGTGCCACCAGCCCTTCCGCAGGGGGCTTTCAGCCCCAGCATTTT
CDR3aa: CATSPSAGGFQPQHF

v_gene: TRBV27
d_gene: .
len: 13
abundance: .
j_gene: TRBJ2-1
CDR3nt: TGTGCCAGCAGTACCGGACTCTTCTATGAGCAGTTCTTC
CDR3aa: CASSTGLFYEQFF

v_gene: TRBV27
d_gene: .
len: 13
abundance: .
j_gene: TRBJ1-6
CDR3nt: TGTGCCAGCAGTGATGGGACGGTTTGGCCCCTCCACTTT
CDR3aa: CASSDGTVWPLHF

v_gene: TRBV5-6
d_gene: .
len: 11
abundance: .
j_gene: TRBJ1-2
CDR3nt: TGTGCCAGCAGCTTGAGAGAGGGCTACACCTTC
CDR3aa: CASSLREGYTF

v_gene: TRBV6-1
d_gene: TRBD1
len: 16
abundance: .
j_gene: TRBJ1-5
CDR3nt: TGTGCCAGCAGTGGGCCCGACAGGGTAAGCAATCAGCCCCAGCATTTT
CDR3aa: CASSGPDRVSNQPQHF

v_gene: TRBV6-6
d_gene: TRBD2
len: 14
abundance: .
j_gene: TRBJ2-7
CDR3nt: TGTGCCAGCAGTTACTCGCCGGGGGGGGACGAGCAGTACTTC
CDR3aa: CASSYSPGGDEQYF

v_gene: TRBV5-1
d_gene: .
len: 13
abundance: .
j_gene: TRBJ2-7
CDR3nt: TGCGCCAGCAGTAGTAGGCAGTCCTACGAGCAGTACTTC
CDR3aa: CASSSRQSYEQYF

v_gene: TRBV18
d_gene: .
len: 11
abundance: .
j_gene: TRBJ2-7
CDR3nt: TGTGCCAGCCCGGACAGCTACGAGCAGTACTTC
CDR3aa: CASPDSYEQYF

v_gene: TRBV9
d_gene: TRBD2
len: 14
abundance: .
j_gene: TRBJ2-7
CDR3nt: TGTGCCAGCAGCGTGGGCGGGAGTCCCTACGAGCAGTACTTC
CDR3aa: CASSVGGSPYEQYF

v_gene: TRBV5-6
d_gene: TRBD2
len: 19
abundance: .
j_gene: TRBJ2-4
CDR3nt: TGTGCCAGCAGCTTGGTTGGGCGGGAGGCCTGGGGAACCAAAAACATTCAGTACTTC
CDR3aa: CASSLVGREAWGTKNIQYF

v_gene: TRBV28
d_gene: .
len: 13
abundance: .
j_gene: TRBJ1-1
CDR3nt: TGTGCCAGCAGTTACCGGCTTGGGGGTGAAGCTTTCTTT
CDR3aa: CASSYRLGGEAFF

v_gene: TRBV7-9
d_gene: .
len: 13
abundance: once
j_gene: TRBJ2-7
CDR3nt: TGTGCCAGCAGCTCTGGACGGACTTACGAGCAGTACTTC
CDR3aa: CASSSGRTYEQYF

v_gene: TRBV12-5
d_gene: .
len: 17
abundance: once
j_gene: TRBJ2-7
CDR3nt: TGTGCTAGTGGTTTGTCACCCCTTACTAACCTTCGCTACGAGCAGTACTTC
CDR3aa: CASGLSPLTNLRYEQYF

v_gene: TRBV7-8
d_gene: TRBD1
len: 18
abundance: .
j_gene: TRBJ1-4
CDR3nt: TGTGCCAGCAGCCCCGGGACAGGGGGCTGGTCGACTAATGAAAAACTGTTTTTT
CDR3aa: CASSPGTGGWSTNEKLFF

v_gene: TRBV5-6
d_gene: .
len: 14
abundance: .
j_gene: TRBJ2-7
CDR3nt: TGTGCCAGCACCGGGGGTAAGGCGTCCTACGAGCAGTACTTC
CDR3aa: CASTGGKASYEQYF

v_gene: TRBV7-9
d_gene: .
len: 14
abundance: few
j_gene: TRBJ1-2
CDR3nt: TGTGCCAGCACCAAGGGGGGTTCGGGAATTGGCTACACCTTC
CDR3aa: CASTKGGSGIGYTF

v_gene: TRBV6-6
d_gene: .
len: 14
abundance: .
j_gene: TRBJ2-3
CDR3nt: TGTGCCAGCAAGTCAGCGGAGGACACAGATACGCAGTATTTT
CDR3aa: CASKSAEDTDTQYF

v_gene: TRBV28
d_gene: .
len: 15
abundance: .
j_gene: TRBJ2-2
CDR3nt: TGTGCCAGCAGCGTGGGCCATTCGCCGGCCGGGGAGCTGTTTTTT
CDR3aa: CASSVGHSPAGELFF

v_gene: TRBV27
d_gene: TRBD2
len: 16
abundance: .
j_gene: TRBJ2-7
CDR3nt: TGTGCCAGCAGTTTGACGCCCCCTAGCGGAATGGGCGAGCAGTACTTC
CDR3aa: CASSLTPPSGMGEQYF

v_gene: TRBV5-4
d_gene: .
len: 12
abundance: .
j_gene: TRBJ2-3
CDR3nt: TGTGCCAGCAGCAAAGAAGGATATACGCAGTATTTT
CDR3aa: CASSKEGYTQYF